Listed here are 7 T cell receptor beta chains from one sample, sequenced in a study of CD4 T cells in relation to SARS-CoV-2 and coronaviruses. Unexposed donor CD4+ T cells date from 2011-2018, before the COVID-19 pandemic. The protocol was immunoSEQ multiplex PCR, while the TCRdb copy is restricted to in-frame clones and leaves out a portion. The data hold 55,000 to 75,000 clones, with 75% to 90% observed a single time. The source material was memory CD4+ T cells from PBMCs. Source of these receptors: a human donor in good health.

The chain uses TRBV5-1 and TRBJ1-4, with 10 bases that match TRBD1. The trim removed 4 bases at V and 8 bases at J, leaving 8 bases unmatched. The CDR3 runs 15 residues. CDR1 SGHRS and CDR2 YFSETQ come from the germline V gene. CDR3 region: CASSETGTGEEKLFF. As DNA, the CDR3 is TGCGCCAGCAGCGAAACCGGGACAGGGGAGGAAAAACTGTTTTTT.

The rearrangement joins TRBV28 to TRBJ2-1, with 10 bases fitting TRBD1. V gave up 4 bases and J gave up 2 bases; unmatched junction bases: 5. The CDR3 extends over 16 amino acids. The germline V gene encodes CDR1 MDHEN and CDR2 SYDVKM. CDR3 coding DNA: TGTGCCAGCAGTTCGTCCGGGACAGGGGCCTACAATGAGCAGTTCTTC. Protein: CASSSSGTGAYNEQFF.

The rearrangement links TRBV7-2 to TRBJ2-1; TRBD1 might be the D (6 bases). With 6 bases removed from V and 1 base from J, the gap between germline ends came to 13 bases. The CDR3 runs 15 residues. Looked up from germline, CDR1 is SGHTA and CDR2 is FQGNSA. The chain's CDR3 is CASRQTGPSYNEQFF. The DNA for the CDR3 is TGTGCCAGCAGGCAAACAGGGCCTTCCTACAATGAGCAGTTCTTC. The complete variable domain, with remaining parts taken from reference TRBV7-2 and TRBJ2-1, reads GAGVSQSPSNKVTEKGKDVELRCDPISGHTALYWYRQSLGQGLEFLIYFQGNSAPDKSGLPSDRFSAERTGGSVSTLTIQRTQQEDSAVYLCASRQTGPSYNEQFFGPGTRLTVL.

The rearrangement links TRBV2 to TRBJ1-4; 8 bases line up with TRBD1. Trimming at V came to 6 bases and at J to 8 bases, leaving 11 bases not matched to a gene. The germline gives CDR1 SNHLY, CDR2 FYNNEI. This CDR3 comprises 15 residues. DNA for the CDR3: TGTGCCAGCAGGGGACAGGATGCATCTCGGGAAAAACTGTTTTTT. Protein sequence: CASRGQDASREKLFF.

The genes are TRBV19 and TRBJ2-2; 8 bases map to TRBD1. The CDR3 covers 17 residues. Germline assignment: CDR1 LNHDA and CDR2 SQIVND (reference sequence). The trim removed 5 bases at V and 0 bases at J, leaving 8 bases unmatched. As DNA, the CDR3 is TGTGCCAGTAGTGAAACCGGGACAGGCGCGAACACCGGGGAGCTGTTTTTT. Translation gives CASSETGTGANTGELFF.

This clone showed up just a few times. The genes are TRBV9 and TRBJ2-7; 9 nucleotides line up with TRBD2. Germline-derived CDR1 and CDR2 are SGDLS and YYNGEE. Trimming cost V 2 bases and J 0 bases; bases outside gene matches: 3. The length of the CDR3 is 15 residues. The CDR3 DNA reads TGTGCCAGCAGCGTCCTAGCGGGGCACTCCTACGAGCAGTACTTC. It is translated as CASSVLAGHSYEQYF.

The CDR3 DNA follows: TGTGCCAGCACCCTATGGGAGGGGCGAGGAAACACCATATATTTT. Encoded protein: CASTLWEGRGNTIYF. This rearrangement joins TRBV7-8 to TRBJ1-3; D is possibly TRBD1 (5 bases). CDR1 SGHVS and CDR2 FQNEAQ come from the germline V gene. V dropped 7 bases and J dropped 4 bases, with 17 bases sitting between them. This CDR3 is built from 15 residues. Variable domain in full (rest from reference TRBV7-8 and TRBJ1-3): GAGVSQSPRYKVAKRGQDVALRCDPISGHVSLFWYQQALGQGPEFLTYFQNEAQLDKSGLPSDRFFAERPEGSVSTLKIQRTQQEDSAVYLCASTLWEGRGNTIYFGEGSWLTVV.